Following are 4 T cell receptor beta chains from one sample sequenced in a study of OX40 agonist ivuxolimab in advanced cancers. Repertoires were generated with immunoSEQ multiplex PCR, while TCRdb's copy carries only in-frame clones and drops some. Found here are 76,000 or so clones, 75% to 85% of them singletons; the top ten hold roughly 0.66%. Here the sequenced sample was CD4+ or CD8+ T cells sorted from blood, taken in a trial of the OX40 agonist ivuxolimab. The receptors come from an adult with an advanced solid tumor such as melanoma, head and neck, liver or kidney cancer.

The chain uses TRBV27 and TRBJ2-5; D is perhaps TRBD1 or TRBD2 (6 bases each). The CDR3 spans 15 residues. V lost 5 bases and J lost 5, with 18 bases in between. The germline V gene has CDR1 MNHEY and CDR2 SMNVEV (reference sequence). The CDR3 spells CASSPLLGGAETQYF. The CDR3 DNA follows: TGTGCCAGCAGTCCACTCCTCGGGGGCGCGGAGACCCAGTACTTC.

This chain connects TRBV19 to TRBJ1-1; no clear D. The CDR3 has 15 residues. Germline assignment: CDR1 LNHDA and CDR2 SQIVND (reference sequence). With 1 base removed from V and 0 bases from J, the gap between germline ends came to 9 bases. In DNA form, the CDR3 reads TGTGCCAGTAGTATAGGAGGGTCCCTGAACACTGAAGCTTTCTTT. Its translation: CASSIGGSLNTEAFF. The whole variable domain, remainder taken from reference TRBV19 and TRBJ1-1, is DGGITQSPKYLFRKEGQNVTLSCEQNLNHDAMYWYRQDPGQGLRLIYYSQIVNDFQKGDIAEGYSVSREKKESFPLTVTSAQKNPTAFYLCASSIGGSLNTEAFFGQGTRLTVV.

The chain couples TRBV15 to TRBJ2-3; 12 nucleotides line up with TRBD2. V dropped 5 bases and J dropped 2; count of bases not matched to a gene: 5. The CDR3 covers 16 residues. Germline assignment: CDR1 LNHNV and CDR2 YYDKDF (reference sequence). The CDR3 here is CATSLRTSGNTDTQYF. The DNA of the CDR3 is TGTGCCACCAGCCTAAGGACTAGCGGGAACACAGATACGCAGTATTTT. Combining the CDR3 with reference TRBV15 and TRBJ2-3 gives the whole variable domain DAMVIQNPRYQVTQFGKPVTLSCSQTLNHNVMYWYQQKSSQAPKLLFHYYDKDFNNEADTPDNFQSRRPNTSFCFLDIRSPGLGDTAMYLCATSLRTSGNTDTQYFGPGTRLTVL.

In its sample, this clone was seen a few times. The sample contains more than one DNA sequence encoding this CDR3. V gene TRBV27 combines with J gene TRBJ2-5; D is unclear. V shed 2 bases and J shed 0 bases, with 1 base lying between them. Germline CDR1 and CDR2: MNHEY and SMNVEV (reference sequence). The CDR3 totals 12 residues. The CDR3 sequence: CASSLDQETQYF. Here the CDR3 DNA reads TGTGCCAGCAGTTTAGACCAAGAGACCCAGTACTTC.